This T cell receptor (beta chain) was identified during a study of T-cell memory formation after mild COVID-19. TCRdb re-called the 5' RACE reads through MiXCR, storing one row per CDR3 protein. The sample lists some 300,000 distinct CDR3 sequences; roughly 20% were seen once. The CDR3 is 12 amino acids. Germline assignment: CDR1 SNHLY and CDR2 FYNNEI. Trimming cost V 3 bases and J 8 bases, with 8 bases left between them. This TCR came from a man younger than 30 who had mild COVID-19 (a few samples of this study predate the infection). Cell type and time point are not known. This sequence joins TRBV2 and TRBJ2-1; unclear D gene. What was sequenced was PBMCs or a T cell subset sorted from them (not recorded which). This chain's CDR3 is CASSDRPDEQFF. As DNA, the CDR3 is TGTGCCAGCAGTGACAGGCCGGATGAGCAGTTCTTC.